The 19 T cell receptor beta chains below all came from one sample that was sequenced in a study of cytomegalovirus exposure and HLA in healthy donors. The PCR was carried out with 60 Vbeta primers and 13 Jbeta primers. Assay: immunoSEQ multiplex PCR; the TCRdb copy retains only in-frame clones and omits some. The data show some 110,000 clones, about 81% seen once. The sequencing sample was made of PBMCs. The receptors originated from a woman aged 25 to 39 in good health and CMV-seronegative.

Notes on this clone: At one end, the junction sequence differs from germline, possibly due to a read error. V gene TRBV7-3 combines with J gene TRBJ2-4, with unresolved D. CDR3 size: 10 residues. Per the germline V gene, CDR1 is SGHTA and CDR2 is FQGTGA. The CDR3 reads CASSLNFRPF. CDR3 nucleotides: TGTGCCAGCAGCTTAAATTTCAGGCCCTTC.

This sequence joins TRBV30 and TRBJ2-7; 9 positions agree with TRBD1. J lost 5 bases, V lost 4 bases, and 3 bases had no gene match. Germline CDR1 and CDR2: GTSNPN and SVGIG (reference sequence). The CDR3 is 12 amino acids. The CDR3 protein is CAWNRGRDEQYF. CDR3 bases: TGTGCCTGGAACAGGGGGCGGGACGAGCAGTACTTC.

Comments on this clone: In the same sample, other DNA sequences code for this CDR3. The rearrangement uses TRBV9 and TRBJ2-7; perhaps TRBD2 as D (5 bases). This CDR3 has 13 residues. Germline V gene lookup returns CDR1 SGDLS and CDR2 YYNGEE. The V end lost 0 bases, the J end lost 7 bases, and 11 bases lay between the germline ends. CDR3 in amino acids: CASSVGGGSEQYF. CDR3 in DNA: TGTGCCAGCAGCGTAGGTGGAGGAAGTGAGCAGTACTTC.

The CDR3 region is CASSPTSGSGYEQYF. CDR3 DNA: TGTGCCAGCAGCCCCACTAGCGGGAGTGGGTACGAGCAGTACTTC. V gene TRBV11-3 combines with J gene TRBJ2-7, with 11 bases fitting TRBD2. The CDR3 has 15 amino acids. Germline V gene lookup returns CDR1 SGHNT and CDR2 YENEEA. V shed 5 bases, J shed 4 bases, and the junction held 7 bases outside the gene matches.

The chain employs TRBV9 and TRBJ2-1; D might be TRBD2 (6 bases). Trimming took 2 bases from V and 4 from J, leaving 10 bases between them. Per germline, CDR1 SGDLS and CDR2 YYNGEE. The length of the CDR3 is 14 residues. This CDR3 reads CASSVGGVYNEQFF. The CDR3 DNA follows: TGTGCCAGCAGCGTCGGGGGAGTGTACAATGAGCAGTTCTTC.

The rearrangement links TRBV6-1 to TRBJ2-5; D may be TRBD1 (6 bases). V was shortened by 7 bases and J by 2 bases, with 17 bases between the two germline ends. The CDR3 is made up of 15 amino acids. Looked up from germline, CDR1 is MNHNS and CDR2 is SASEGT. CDR3 DNA sequence: TGTGCCAGCACAGATCTCAGACAGGTTCAAGAGACCCAGTACTTC. Its protein is CASTDLRQVQETQYF.

The chain employs TRBV7-2 and TRBJ2-1; TRBD2 might be the D (6 bases). The CDR3 loop spans 15 amino acids. The germline CDR1 and CDR2 sequences are SGHTA and FQGNSA. Trimming removed 5 bases at V and 9 bases at J, with 20 bases between. In DNA, the CDR3 is TGTGCCAGCAGCCCCCAAACAACCCGGCGGGGTGAGCAGTTCTTC. Protein: CASSPQTTRRGEQFF.

The chain joins TRBV28 to TRBJ2-1, with 11 bases that match TRBD1. J was trimmed by 7 bases and V by 2 bases; bases with no gene match: 7. Germline V lookup: CDR1 MDHEN, CDR2 SYDVKM. This CDR3 is built from 16 residues. DNA of the CDR3: TGTGCCAGCAGTTTAACCGGGACAGGGGGAAGGAATGAGCAGTTCTTC. This translates into CASSLTGTGGRNEQFF.

The chain has TRBV4-1 and TRBJ2-5; D unresolved. Germline CDR1 and CDR2: MGHRA and YSYEKL. Deletions cut 3 bases from V and 1 base from J, with 18 bases between. The CDR3 loop spans 17 amino acids. In nucleotides, the CDR3 is TGCGCCAGCAGCCAGTCGCGTAGTGTAGCTACCCAAGAGACCCAGTACTTC. Its protein is CASSQSRSVATQETQYF.

Here the CDR3 reads CASSPPWTGGNEQYF. The CDR3 DNA reads as TGTGCCAGCTCACCACCTTGGACAGGGGGTAACGAGCAGTACTTC. V and J are TRBV18 and TRBJ2-7, with TRBD1 matching 10 bases. The CDR3 is made up of 15 amino acids. CDR1 KGHSH and CDR2 LQKENI come from the germline V gene. Trimming at V came to 0 bases and at J to 5 bases, leaving 4 bases not matched to a gene.

This sequence joins TRBV18 and TRBJ1-1, with D possibly being TRBD1 (5 bases). Trimming removed 6 bases from V and 0 bases from J, with 17 bases in between. The CDR3 runs 16 residues. Germline assignment: CDR1 KGHSH and CDR2 LQKENI. The CDR3: CASSPGRVGMNTEAFF. The CDR3 DNA is TGTGCCAGCTCGCCCGGCAGGGTGGGCATGAACACTGAAGCTTTCTTT.

The rearrangement links TRBV6-1 to TRBJ2-7, with 9 bases identical to TRBD2. The V gene's germline CDR1 is MNHNS and CDR2 SASEGT. After removal of 0 bases from V and 3 bases from J, the junction contained 3 bases not matched to a gene. This CDR3 is 15 amino acids long. The CDR3 here is CASSEAGTSYYEQYF. The DNA for the CDR3 is TGTGCCAGCAGTGAAGCCGGGACTAGCTACTACGAGCAGTACTTC.

This chain uses TRBV2 with TRBJ2-1; TRBD1 agrees at 10 bases. V shed 8 bases and J 4 bases; nucleotides not matched to a gene: 8. The CDR3 is 15 amino acids. Germline V gene lookup returns CDR1 SNHLY and CDR2 FYNNEI. The DNA of the CDR3 is TGTGCCAGCTCCACATGGGGACAGGGGTACAATGAGCAGTTCTTC. Translated, it gives CASSTWGQGYNEQFF.

This rearrangement joins TRBV7-3 to TRBJ2-7, with D tentatively TRBD1 (5 bases). V was cut by 4 bases and J by 4 bases, with 17 bases left in between. In germline, CDR1 is SGHTA, CDR2 FQGTGA. The CDR3 runs to 15 residues. CDR3 coding DNA: TGTGCCAGCAGCTCAGAGCCGACAGTGCCTTACGAGCAGTACTTC. This translates into CASSSEPTVPYEQYF.

This clone appeared a single time. The chain uses TRBV10-3 and TRBJ2-1; 14 positions match TRBD2. The CDR3 contains 17 residues. Germline CDR1 is ENHRY and CDR2 is SYGVKD. J lost 6 bases, V lost 3 bases, and 7 bases had no gene match. CDR3 DNA sequence: TGTGCCATCAGTGACCCGACTAGCGGGAGGGGGGGCAATGAGCAGTTCTTC. This translates into CAISDPTSGRGGNEQFF.

J is TRBJ2-1 and V is TRBV30; TRBD1 might be the D (6 bases). V lost 3 bases, J lost 10 bases, and 10 bases lay in between. CDR1 and CDR2 (germline): GTSNPN, SVGIG (reference sequence). This CDR3 is 11 amino acids long. The CDR3, as DNA: TGTGCCTGGAGGTTCGACAGGGAGCAGTTCTTC. Protein sequence: CAWRFDREQFF.

This chain joins TRBV6-5 and TRBJ2-1; D remains ambiguous. CDR1 and CDR2 from the germline V gene are MNHEY and SVGAGI. Trimming cost V 6 bases and J 2 bases, with 14 bases left between them. CDR3 length: 15 residues. The CDR3 protein is CASRNAIYAYNEQFF. The CDR3 DNA is TGTGCCAGCAGAAACGCTATTTACGCCTACAATGAGCAGTTCTTC.

The genes are TRBV5-1 and TRBJ1-2, with D unclear. Trimming took off 0 bases at V and 12 bases at J, with 9 bases between the two ends. This CDR3 is built from 11 residues. The germline CDR1 and CDR2 sequences are SGHRS and YFSETQ. CDR3 DNA sequence: TGCGCCAGCAGCTTGGGAGGTCTTCACACCTTC. This translates into CASSLGGLHTF.

V and J are TRBV11-3 and TRBJ2-1; 13 bases fit TRBD2. Germline-derived CDR1 and CDR2 are SGHNT and YENEEA. V shed 5 bases, J shed 0 bases, and the junction held 10 bases outside the gene matches. This CDR3 comprises 19 residues. CDR3 amino acids: CASSPRRTSGRPSYNEQFF. The CDR3 DNA follows: TGTGCCAGCAGCCCCCGTCGGACTAGCGGGAGACCCTCCTACAATGAGCAGTTCTTC.